The 6 T cell receptor beta chains presented below share a single source sample, sequenced in a study of blood T cell repertoires in COVID-19. TCRdb's table, derived via immunoSEQ multiplex PCR, lists solely in-frame clones and lacks some. The profile shows some 250,000 clones, around 83% of them singletons. The source material was peripheral blood. Receptor source: a man between 40 and 49 years old with active or convalescent COVID-19.

V gene TRBV10-3 combines with J gene TRBJ1-4; D gene uncertain. CDR3 length: 11 residues. Germline V gives CDR1 ENHRY, CDR2 SYGVKD. Trimming cost V 6 bases and J 8 bases, with 7 bases left between them. Written as DNA, the CDR3 is TGTGCCATCAGCGACGGGGAAAAACTGTTTTTT. Translation: CAISDGEKLFF.

J is TRBJ2-1 and V is TRBV30; D is undetermined. Trimming left V 4 bases short and J 4 bases short, with 11 bases between. The CDR3 runs 13 residues. Germline V CDR1 and CDR2: GTSNPN, SVGIG (reference sequence). The CDR3 region is CAWTYYAYNEQFF. The DNA for the CDR3 is TGTGCCTGGACCTATTATGCGTACAATGAGCAGTTCTTC.

The V and J genes are TRBV28 and TRBJ2-7; maybe TRBD2 (5 bases). V shed 7 bases and J shed 11 bases, with 15 bases lying between them. The CDR3 runs 11 residues. CDR1 MDHEN and CDR2 SYDVKM come from the germline V gene. The CDR3 coding sequence is TGTGCCAGCAATGCGGGCCCGGAAGAGTACTTC. This sequence encodes CASNAGPEEYF.

V and J are TRBV30 and TRBJ1-1; D unclear. Trimming took 3 bases from V and 4 from J, leaving 21 bases between them. Germline V gives CDR1 GTSNPN, CDR2 SVGIG (reference sequence). The CDR3 is made up of 16 amino acids. The CDR3 is CAWRASARRRGTEAFF. For the CDR3, the DNA is TGTGCCTGGAGAGCATCCGCCCGCAGACGGGGCACTGAAGCTTTCTTT. The entire variable domain, with the rest obtained from reference TRBV30 and TRBJ1-1, is as follows: SQTIHQWPATLVQPVGSPLSLECTVEGTSNPNLYWYRQAAGRGLQLLFYSVGIGQISSEVPQNLSASRPQDRQFILSSKKLLLSDSGFYLCAWRASARRRGTEAFFGQGTRLTVV.

The V and J genes are TRBV2 and TRBJ2-5, with TRBD1 matching 8 bases. CDR3 length equals 14 residues. J gave up 3 bases and V 3 bases, and 3 bases lay outside the gene matches. The germline V gene has CDR1 SNHLY and CDR2 FYNNEI. DNA of the CDR3: TGTGCCAGCAGTGATAGGGACAGGAAAGAGACCCAGTACTTC. It is translated as CASSDRDRKETQYF.

The chain recombines TRBV5-4 with TRBJ1-2; D is perhaps TRBD1 (6 bases). V dropped 0 bases and J dropped 12 bases, with 15 bases sitting between them. Germline V gene data show CDR1 as SGHNT and CDR2 as YYREEE (reference sequence). The CDR3 contains 13 residues. CDR3 in amino acids: CASSLEQGGGDTF. The CDR3 DNA reads TGTGCCAGCAGCTTGGAACAGGGAGGGGGGGACACCTTC.